The subject of this entry is one T cell receptor beta chain. Germline CDR1 and CDR2: LGHNA and YNFKEQ. The CDR3 runs 15 residues. Unmatched junction bases numbered 1, after V lost 0 bases and J lost 4 bases. This sample is part of a study of pediatric ulcerative colitis. On the study more broadly: Most patients had pancolitis, and two had left-sided colitis.

Sequencing was at survey level. Profiling relied on immunoSEQ multiplex PCR, and the TCRdb table lists in-frame clones only, not all of them. Of fewer than 45,000 clones listed, 75% to 90% are singletons. Sequenced: blood. The genes are TRBV4-2 and TRBJ2-3, with 10 bases identical to TRBD2. The receptor comes from a girl aged 5-17 years with moderate ulcerative colitis. CDR3 protein: CASSQEAGGPDTQYF. Here the CDR3 DNA reads TGTGCCAGCAGCCAAGAAGCGGGGGGGCCAGATACGCAGTATTTT.